The 15 T cell receptor beta chains below were found in one sample sequenced in a study of blood T cell repertoires in COVID-19. Clones were sequenced by immunoSEQ multiplex PCR, and TCRdb holds only the in-frame ones, with some missing. This table holds more than 350,000 clones, 80% to 90% found once. Specimen: PBMCs or T cells enriched from blood (not recorded which). The receptors derive from a woman aged 50 to 65 who had recovered from COVID-19.

This clone appeared a few times. The rearrangement links TRBV19 to TRBJ2-1; D possibly corresponds to TRBD2 (6 bases). The V gene lost 4 bases and the J gene lost 4 bases, with 17 bases spanning the gap. The CDR3 spans 16 residues. Germline V lookup: CDR1 LNHDA, CDR2 SQIVND (reference sequence). The CDR3 loop is CASSTNMAGFYNEQFF. The CDR3 nucleotides read TGTGCCAGTAGTACCAATATGGCGGGGTTTTACAATGAGCAGTTCTTC.

V gene TRBV6-5 combines with J gene TRBJ2-7, with 7 bases matching TRBD1. V was clipped by 7 bases and J by 0 bases; unmatched bases: 6. This CDR3 contains 14 residues. Per the germline V gene, CDR1 is MNHEY and CDR2 is SVGAGI. Here the CDR3 reads CASTRGTHSYEQYF. The CDR3, as DNA: TGTGCCAGCACCAGGGGGACCCACTCCTACGAGCAGTACTTC.

The chain uses TRBV25-1 and TRBJ1-3, with D uncertain. CDR3 length: 11 residues. V was trimmed by 10 bases and J by 4 bases, leaving 8 bases between them. The germline V gene encodes CDR1 MGHDK and CDR2 SYGVNS. The CDR3, as DNA: TGTGCCACCGAGCGAGGAAACACCATATATTTT. Amino acids: CATERGNTIYF.

This chain links TRBV6-5 with TRBJ1-6; D perhaps matches TRBD1 (6 bases). Per germline, CDR1 MNHEY and CDR2 SVGAGI. This CDR3 has 15 residues. Trimming removed 0 bases at V and 9 bases at J, with 12 bases between. CDR3 DNA: TGTGCCAGCAGTTACTCAGCAGGGGTGGGTTCACCCCTCCACTTT. Residues: CASSYSAGVGSPLHF.

The J gene is TRBJ2-2, the V gene TRBV2; D may be TRBD1 (6 bases). V lost 2 bases to trimming and J lost 8 bases, with 9 bases between them. Germline CDR1 and CDR2: SNHLY and FYNNEI. This CDR3 has 13 amino acids. CDR3 in DNA: TGTGCCAGCAGTGAACAGGGGACGGGGGAGCTGTTTTTT. It codes for CASSEQGTGELFF. The full variable domain, completed using reference TRBV2 and TRBJ2-2, is EPEVTQTPSHQVTQMGQEVILRCVPISNHLYFYWYRQILGQKVEFLVSFYNNEISEKSEIFDDQFSVERPDGSNFTLKIRSTKLEDSAMYFCASSEQGTGELFFGEGSRLTVL.

V gene TRBV11-2 combines with J gene TRBJ2-5, with TRBD2 identical over 7 bases. V trimming: 5 bases; J trimming: 1 base; junction bases outside the gene matches: 10. The CDR3 runs 16 residues. Germline assignment: CDR1 SGHAT and CDR2 FQNNGV. The CDR3 spells CASSAIGGGLQETQYF. CDR3 DNA: TGTGCCAGCAGCGCAATTGGGGGGGGACTCCAAGAGACCCAGTACTTC.

The chain recombines TRBV24-1 with TRBJ1-2; D is ambiguous. The CDR3 covers 12 residues. Between the trimmed V and J ends, which lost 5 bases and 8 bases, there was a span of 11 bases. Germline CDR1 reads KGHDR; CDR2 reads SFDVKD. The CDR3 sequence: CATSGSEYGYTF. Here the CDR3 DNA reads TGTGCCACCAGTGGGTCGGAGTACGGCTACACCTTC.

The V call is TRBV25-1, the J call TRBJ1-4; 8 positions match TRBD1. From germline, CDR1 is MGHDK and CDR2 SYGVNS. The trim removed 5 bases at V and 12 bases at J, leaving 11 bases unmatched. CDR3 length: 14 residues. The CDR3 sequence: CASSNTGGQSELFF. As DNA, the CDR3 is TGTGCCAGCAGTAACACAGGGGGTCAGTCGGAACTGTTTTTT.

V and J are TRBV3-1 (or the pseudogene TRBV3-2) and TRBJ1-3; D might be TRBD1 (5 bases). There are 15 residues in the CDR3. V was cut by 2 bases and J by 1 base, with 9 bases left in between. Germline V lookup: CDR1 LGHDT, CDR2 YNNKEL (reference sequence). The CDR3 nucleotides read TGTGCCAGCAGCCAACCAGGGAATTCTGGAAACACCATATATTTT. Its translation is CASSQPGNSGNTIYF.

This clone occurred a few times. The V call is TRBV5-4, the J call TRBJ1-1; the D gene is possibly TRBD1 (6 bases). The CDR3 is made up of 15 amino acids. Germline V CDR1 and CDR2: SGHNT, YYREEE (reference sequence). V was pared by 2 bases and J by 4 bases, with 15 bases between. The CDR3 loop reads CASSFPGALSTEAFF. CDR3 DNA sequence: TGTGCCAGCAGCTTCCCAGGGGCCTTGAGCACTGAAGCTTTCTTT. Filled out from reference TRBV5-4 and TRBJ1-1, the complete variable domain reads ETGVTQSPTHLIKTRGQQVTLRCSSQSGHNTVSWYQQALGQGPQFIFQYYREEENGRGNFPPRFSGLQFPNYSSELNVNALELDDSALYLCASSFPGALSTEAFFGQGTRLTVV.

The chain employs TRBV5-1 and TRBJ1-4; possible D gene TRBD1, 6 bases. CDR1 is SGHRS and CDR2 is YFSETQ in the germline V gene. V was pared by 0 bases and J by 8 bases, with 14 bases between. This CDR3 comprises 15 residues. The CDR3 sequence: CASSLDPGAAEKLFF. In DNA form, the CDR3 reads TGCGCCAGCAGCTTGGATCCAGGGGCGGCGGAAAAACTGTTTTTT.

This chain connects TRBV7-2 to TRBJ2-2; 12 bases agree with TRBD2. Trimming removed 5 bases from V and 7 bases from J; junction bases left unmatched: 8. The germline V gene encodes CDR1 SGHTA and CDR2 FQGNSA. This CDR3 has 16 residues. The CDR3 DNA is TGTGCCAGCAGCGAAGGACTAGCGGGGATTTTCGGGGAGCTGTTTTTT. Its protein is CASSEGLAGIFGELFF.

The chain employs TRBV19 and TRBJ2-7; D is perhaps TRBD2 (6 bases). This CDR3 comprises 13 residues. Trimming cost V 5 bases and J 2 bases, with 10 bases left between them. CDR1 is LNHDA, CDR2 SQIVND, per germline (reference sequence). As DNA, the CDR3 is TGTGCCAGTAGTGTCGGGAGTCCCTACGAGCAGTACTTC. This sequence encodes CASSVGSPYEQYF. Supplemented by reference TRBV19 and TRBJ2-7, the full variable domain reads DGGITQSPKYLFRKEGQNVTLSCEQNLNHDAMYWYRQDPGQGLRLIYYSQIVNDFQKGDIAEGYSVSREKKESFPLTVTSAQKNPTAFYLCASSVGSPYEQYFGPGTRLTVT.

This clone turned up a few times. This chain joins TRBV2 and TRBJ2-1; D remains unclear. V lost 6 bases and J 8 bases, leaving 20 bases between the germline ends. The germline V gene has CDR1 SNHLY and CDR2 FYNNEI. This CDR3 comprises 15 residues. The CDR3 region is CASRTSWALGDEQFF. The CDR3 DNA reads as TGTGCCAGCAGAACGTCTTGGGCCTTGGGCGATGAGCAGTTCTTC. Looking up the rest from reference TRBV2 and TRBJ2-1 gives the full variable domain: EPEVTQTPSHQVTQMGQEVILRCVPISNHLYFYWYRQILGQKVEFLVSFYNNEISEKSEIFDDQFSVERPDGSNFTLKIRSTKLEDSAMYFCASRTSWALGDEQFFGPGTRLTVL.

The J gene is TRBJ1-4, the V gene TRBV13; D call uncertain. Trimming removed 0 bases from V and 0 bases from J, with 5 bases in between. This CDR3 comprises 15 residues. Germline lookup yields CDR1 PRHDT and CDR2 FYEKMQ (reference sequence). CDR3 region: CASSLGSATNEKLFF. The DNA of the CDR3 is TGTGCCAGCAGCTTAGGATCCGCAACTAATGAAAAACTGTTTTTT.